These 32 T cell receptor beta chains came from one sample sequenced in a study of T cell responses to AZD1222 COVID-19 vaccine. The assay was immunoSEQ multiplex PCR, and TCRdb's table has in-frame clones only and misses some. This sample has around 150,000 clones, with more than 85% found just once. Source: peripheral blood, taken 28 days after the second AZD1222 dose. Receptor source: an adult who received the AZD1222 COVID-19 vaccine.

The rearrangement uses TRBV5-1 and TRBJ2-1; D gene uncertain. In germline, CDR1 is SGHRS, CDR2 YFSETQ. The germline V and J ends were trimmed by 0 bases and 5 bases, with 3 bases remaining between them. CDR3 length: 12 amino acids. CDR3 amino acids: CASSLDDNEQFF. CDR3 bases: TGCGCCAGCAGCTTGGACGACAATGAGCAGTTCTTC. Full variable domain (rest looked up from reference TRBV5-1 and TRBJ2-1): KAGVTQTPRYLIKTRGQQVTLSCSPISGHRSVSWYQQTPGQGLQFLFEYFSETQRNKGNFPGRFSGRQFSNSRSEMNVSTLELGDSALYLCASSLDDNEQFFGPGTRLTVL.

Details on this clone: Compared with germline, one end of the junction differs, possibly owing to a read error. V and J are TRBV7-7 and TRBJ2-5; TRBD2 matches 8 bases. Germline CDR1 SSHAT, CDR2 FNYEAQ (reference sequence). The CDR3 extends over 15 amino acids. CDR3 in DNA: TGTGCTAGCAGCGGGGGTACGGGACGCCAAGAGACCCAGTACTTC. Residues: CASSGGTGRQETQYF.

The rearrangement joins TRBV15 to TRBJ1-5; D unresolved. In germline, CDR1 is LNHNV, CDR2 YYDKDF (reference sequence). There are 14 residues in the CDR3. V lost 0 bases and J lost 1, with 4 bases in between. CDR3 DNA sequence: TGTGCCACCAGCAGAGATGGGAGCAATCAGCCCCAGCATTTT. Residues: CATSRDGSNQPQHF. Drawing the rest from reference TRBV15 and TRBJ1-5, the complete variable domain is DAMVIQNPRYQVTQFGKPVTLSCSQTLNHNVMYWYQQKSSQAPKLLFHYYDKDFNNEADTPDNFQSRRPNTSFCFLDIRSPGLGDTAMYLCATSRDGSNQPQHFGDGTRLSIL.

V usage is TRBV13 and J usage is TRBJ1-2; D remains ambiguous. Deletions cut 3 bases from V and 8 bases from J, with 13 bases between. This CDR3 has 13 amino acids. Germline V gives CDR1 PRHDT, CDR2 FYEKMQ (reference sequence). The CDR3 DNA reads TGTGCCAGCAGCTTCAACTGGGATGGGGGCTACACCTTC. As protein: CASSFNWDGGYTF.

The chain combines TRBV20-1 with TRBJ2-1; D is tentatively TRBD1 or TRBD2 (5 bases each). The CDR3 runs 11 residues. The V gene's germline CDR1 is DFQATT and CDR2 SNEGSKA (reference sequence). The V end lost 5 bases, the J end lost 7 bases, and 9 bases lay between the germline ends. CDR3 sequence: CSAWWGNEQFF. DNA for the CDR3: TGCAGTGCTTGGTGGGGGAATGAGCAGTTCTTC.

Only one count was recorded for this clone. The CDR3, as DNA: TGTGCCAGCAGCCAAAAGGCGGGAGGGGGGCCTGGGATGACCTTC. This gives the protein CASSQKAGGGPGMTF. The chain links TRBV3-1 (or the pseudogene TRBV3-2) to TRBJ1-2; maybe TRBD1 (6 bases). Between the trimmed V and J ends, which lost 2 bases and 14 bases, there was a span of 24 bases. Germline assignment: CDR1 LGHDT and CDR2 YNNKEL (reference sequence). The CDR3 loop spans 15 amino acids.

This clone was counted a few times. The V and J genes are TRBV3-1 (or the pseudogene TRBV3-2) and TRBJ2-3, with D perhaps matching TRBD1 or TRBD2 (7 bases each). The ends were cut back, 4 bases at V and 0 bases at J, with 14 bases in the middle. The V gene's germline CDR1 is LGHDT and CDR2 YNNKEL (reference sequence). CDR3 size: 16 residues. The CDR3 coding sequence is TGTGCCAGCAGCCCCAGGGGGGGGACAAGCACAGATACGCAGTATTTT. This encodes CASSPRGGTSTDTQYF.

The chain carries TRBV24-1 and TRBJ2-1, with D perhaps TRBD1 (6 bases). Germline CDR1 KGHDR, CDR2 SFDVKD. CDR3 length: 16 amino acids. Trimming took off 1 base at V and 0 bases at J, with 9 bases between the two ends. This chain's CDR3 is CATSDLVGGSYNEQFF. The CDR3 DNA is TGTGCCACCAGTGATTTAGTAGGGGGCTCCTACAATGAGCAGTTCTTC.

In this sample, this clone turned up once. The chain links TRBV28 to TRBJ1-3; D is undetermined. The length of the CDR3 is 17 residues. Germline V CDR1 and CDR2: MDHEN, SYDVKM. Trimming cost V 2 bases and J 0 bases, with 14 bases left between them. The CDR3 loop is CASSLTGVRYSGNTIYF. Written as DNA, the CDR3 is TGTGCCAGCAGTTTAACGGGCGTACGGTACTCTGGAAACACCATATATTTT.

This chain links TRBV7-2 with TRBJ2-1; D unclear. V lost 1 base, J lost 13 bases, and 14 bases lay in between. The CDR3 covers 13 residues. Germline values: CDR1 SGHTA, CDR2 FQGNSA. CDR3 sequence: CASSLVRTGAQFF. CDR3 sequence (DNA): TGTGCCAGCAGCTTAGTTCGGACCGGAGCCCAGTTCTTC.

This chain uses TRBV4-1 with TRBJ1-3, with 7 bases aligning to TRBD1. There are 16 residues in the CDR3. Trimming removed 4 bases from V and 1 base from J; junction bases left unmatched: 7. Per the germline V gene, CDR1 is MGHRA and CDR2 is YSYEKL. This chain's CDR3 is CASSPTGEGSGNTIYF. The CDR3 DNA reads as TGCGCCAGCAGCCCTACAGGGGAAGGGTCTGGAAACACCATATATTTT.

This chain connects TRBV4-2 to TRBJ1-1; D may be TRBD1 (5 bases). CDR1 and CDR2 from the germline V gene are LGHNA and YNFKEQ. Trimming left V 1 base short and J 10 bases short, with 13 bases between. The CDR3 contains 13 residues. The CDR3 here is CASSQATGKAAFF. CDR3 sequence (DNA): TGTGCCAGCAGCCAAGCCACAGGAAAGGCAGCTTTCTTT.

CDR3 sequence: CASRTSGAGSTQYF. The DNA for the CDR3 is TGTGCCAGCAGGACTAGCGGGGCCGGATCGACCCAGTACTTC. This chain joins TRBV28 and TRBJ2-5, with 11 bases fitting TRBD2. The germline V gene has CDR1 MDHEN and CDR2 SYDVKM. The CDR3 contains 14 residues. The trim removed 6 bases at V and 7 bases at J, leaving 7 bases unmatched.

The CDR3 reads CASKTGSATEAFF. The CDR3 DNA sequence: TGTGCCAGCAAGACAGGGTCGGCCACTGAAGCTTTCTTT. The chain combines TRBV6-6 with TRBJ1-1; 7 bases are a match to TRBD1. The V segment lost 7 bases and the J segment 4 bases; nucleotides outside the gene matches: 6. CDR3 length equals 13 residues. Germline assignment: CDR1 MNHNY and CDR2 SVGAGI (reference sequence).

Here the CDR3 DNA reads TGCAGCGTTGGGCCCGGGGGGGATGAAGCTTTCTTT. As protein: CSVGPGGDEAFF. The chain has TRBV29-1 and TRBJ1-1, with D perhaps matching TRBD1 (5 bases). V shed 4 bases and J shed 7 bases, with 13 bases lying between them. Germline CDR1 and CDR2: SQVTM and ANQGSEA. CDR3 length: 12 residues.

This CDR3 is CASSPLSGTYEQYF. DNA of the CDR3: TGTGCCAGCAGTCCCCTTAGCGGTACCTACGAGCAGTACTTC. The J gene is TRBJ2-7, the V gene TRBV6-2 or TRBV6-3, with D possibly TRBD2 on 6 matching bases. Germline CDR1 MNHEY, CDR2 SVGEGT. The CDR3 is 14 amino acids. V was trimmed by 5 bases and J by 2 bases, leaving 13 bases between them.

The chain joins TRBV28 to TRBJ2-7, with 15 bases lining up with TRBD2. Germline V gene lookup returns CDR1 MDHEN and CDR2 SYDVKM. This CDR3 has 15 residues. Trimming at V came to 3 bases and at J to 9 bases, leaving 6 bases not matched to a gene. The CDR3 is CASSLGTSGRIGQYF. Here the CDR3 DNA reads TGTGCCAGCAGTTTGGGGACTAGCGGGAGGATAGGGCAGTACTTC.

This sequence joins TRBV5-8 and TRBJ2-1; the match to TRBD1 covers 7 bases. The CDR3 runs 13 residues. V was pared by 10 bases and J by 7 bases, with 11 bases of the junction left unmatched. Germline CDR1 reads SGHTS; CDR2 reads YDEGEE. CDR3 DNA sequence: TGTGCCGGCGACAGGGACCTGGGGAATGAGCAGTTCTTC. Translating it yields CAGDRDLGNEQFF.

The CDR3 sequence is CAISEAGWSYGYTF. The CDR3 DNA follows: TGTGCCATCAGTGAAGCAGGGTGGTCCTATGGCTACACCTTC. This chain connects TRBV10-3 to TRBJ1-2; a possible D gene is TRBD1 (5 bases). This CDR3 is built from 14 residues. With 3 bases removed from V and 4 bases from J, the gap between germline ends came to 12 bases. Germline values: CDR1 ENHRY, CDR2 SYGVKD.

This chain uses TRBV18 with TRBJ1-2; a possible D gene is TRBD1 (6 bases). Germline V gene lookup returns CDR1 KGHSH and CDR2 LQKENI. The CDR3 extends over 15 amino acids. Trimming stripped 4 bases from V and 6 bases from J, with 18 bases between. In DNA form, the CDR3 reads TGTGCCAGCTCACTCACCGAGCAGGGGTTAAATGGCTACACCTTC. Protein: CASSLTEQGLNGYTF.

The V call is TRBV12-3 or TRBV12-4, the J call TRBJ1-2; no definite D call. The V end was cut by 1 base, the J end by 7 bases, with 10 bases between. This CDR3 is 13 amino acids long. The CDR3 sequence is CASSLGGSSGYTF. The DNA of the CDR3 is TGTGCCAGCAGTTTAGGAGGATCTAGTGGCTACACCTTC.

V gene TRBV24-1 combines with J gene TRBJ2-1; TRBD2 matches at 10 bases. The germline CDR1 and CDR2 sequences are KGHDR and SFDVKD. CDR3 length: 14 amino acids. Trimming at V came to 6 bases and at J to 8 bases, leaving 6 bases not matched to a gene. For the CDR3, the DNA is TGTGCCACCAGTCCCGCTAGCGGGGGAGATGAGCAGTTCTTC. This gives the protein CATSPASGGDEQFF.

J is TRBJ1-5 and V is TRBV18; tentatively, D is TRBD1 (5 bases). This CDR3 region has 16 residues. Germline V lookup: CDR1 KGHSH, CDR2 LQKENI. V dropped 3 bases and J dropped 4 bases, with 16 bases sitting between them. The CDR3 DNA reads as TGTGCCAGCTCACCCAATAGGGGACTGCCTAATCAGCCCCAGCATTTT. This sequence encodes CASSPNRGLPNQPQHF.

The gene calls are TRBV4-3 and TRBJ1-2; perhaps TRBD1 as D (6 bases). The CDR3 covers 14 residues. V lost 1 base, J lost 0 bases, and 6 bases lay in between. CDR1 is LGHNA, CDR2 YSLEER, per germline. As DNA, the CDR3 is TGCGCCAGCAGCCAAGGGACAGCTAACTATGGCTACACCTTC. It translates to CASSQGTANYGYTF.

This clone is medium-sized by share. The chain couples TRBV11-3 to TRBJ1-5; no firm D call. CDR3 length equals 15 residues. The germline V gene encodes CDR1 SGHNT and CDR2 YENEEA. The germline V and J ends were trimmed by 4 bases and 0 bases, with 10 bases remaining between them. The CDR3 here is CASSSSPHSNQPQHF. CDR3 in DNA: TGTGCCAGCAGCTCCAGCCCCCATAGCAATCAGCCCCAGCATTTT.

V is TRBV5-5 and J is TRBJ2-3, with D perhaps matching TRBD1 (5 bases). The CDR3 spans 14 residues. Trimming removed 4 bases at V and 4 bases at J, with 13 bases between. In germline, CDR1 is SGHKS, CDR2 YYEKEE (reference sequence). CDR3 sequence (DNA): TGTGCCAGCAGCCCCCAGGGCCCGCCAGATACGCAGTATTTT. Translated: CASSPQGPPDTQYF. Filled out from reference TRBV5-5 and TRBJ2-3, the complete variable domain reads DAGVTQSPTHLIKTRGQQVTLRCSPISGHKSVSWYQQVLGQGPQFIFQYYEKEERGRGNFPDRFSARQFPNYSSELNVNALLLGDSALYLCASSPQGPPDTQYFGPGTRLTVL.

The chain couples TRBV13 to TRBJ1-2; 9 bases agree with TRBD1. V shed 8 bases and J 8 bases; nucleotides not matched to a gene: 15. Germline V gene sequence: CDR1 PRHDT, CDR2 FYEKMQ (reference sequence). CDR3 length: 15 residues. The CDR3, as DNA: TGTGCCAGCGTGGGGACAGGGCTCGCTGGGGAAGGCTACACCTTC. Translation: CASVGTGLAGEGYTF.

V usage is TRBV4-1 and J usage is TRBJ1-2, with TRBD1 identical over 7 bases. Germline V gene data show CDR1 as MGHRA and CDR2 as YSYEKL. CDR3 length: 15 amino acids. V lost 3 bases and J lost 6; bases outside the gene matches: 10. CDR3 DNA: TGCGCCAGCAGCCACCGGACAGGCCTTCTAAATGGCTACACCTTC. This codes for CASSHRTGLLNGYTF.

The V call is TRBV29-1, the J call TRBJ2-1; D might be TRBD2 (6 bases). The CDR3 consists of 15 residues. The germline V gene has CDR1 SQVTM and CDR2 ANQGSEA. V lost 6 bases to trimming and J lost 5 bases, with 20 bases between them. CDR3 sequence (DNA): TGCAGCGTAGCGTTGGACGGGACTTTTAACAATGAGCAGTTCTTC. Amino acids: CSVALDGTFNNEQFF.

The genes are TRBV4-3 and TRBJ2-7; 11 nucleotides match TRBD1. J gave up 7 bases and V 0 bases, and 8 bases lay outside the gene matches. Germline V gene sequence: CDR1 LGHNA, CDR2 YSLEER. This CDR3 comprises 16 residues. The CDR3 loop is CASSQDEGTGGQEQYF. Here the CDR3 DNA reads TGCGCCAGCAGCCAAGATGAAGGGACAGGGGGTCAGGAGCAGTACTTC.

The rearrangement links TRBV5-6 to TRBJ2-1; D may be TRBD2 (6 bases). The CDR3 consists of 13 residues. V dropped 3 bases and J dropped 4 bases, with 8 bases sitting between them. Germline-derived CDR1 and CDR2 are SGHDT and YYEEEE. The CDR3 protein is CASSSGLYNEQFF. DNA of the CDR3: TGTGCCAGCAGCTCGGGACTTTACAATGAGCAGTTCTTC. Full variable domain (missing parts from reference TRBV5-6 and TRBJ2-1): DAGVTQSPTHLIKTRGQQVTLRCSPKSGHDTVSWYQQALGQGPQFIFQYYEEEERQRGNFPDRFSGHQFPNYSSELNVNALLLGDSALYLCASSSGLYNEQFFGPGTRLTVL.

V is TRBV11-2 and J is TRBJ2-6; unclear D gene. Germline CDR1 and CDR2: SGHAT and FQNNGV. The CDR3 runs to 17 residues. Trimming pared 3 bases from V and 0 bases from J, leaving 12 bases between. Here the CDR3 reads CASSFTWMGSGANVLTF. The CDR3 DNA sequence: TGTGCCAGCAGCTTTACGTGGATGGGCTCTGGGGCCAACGTCCTGACTTTC.